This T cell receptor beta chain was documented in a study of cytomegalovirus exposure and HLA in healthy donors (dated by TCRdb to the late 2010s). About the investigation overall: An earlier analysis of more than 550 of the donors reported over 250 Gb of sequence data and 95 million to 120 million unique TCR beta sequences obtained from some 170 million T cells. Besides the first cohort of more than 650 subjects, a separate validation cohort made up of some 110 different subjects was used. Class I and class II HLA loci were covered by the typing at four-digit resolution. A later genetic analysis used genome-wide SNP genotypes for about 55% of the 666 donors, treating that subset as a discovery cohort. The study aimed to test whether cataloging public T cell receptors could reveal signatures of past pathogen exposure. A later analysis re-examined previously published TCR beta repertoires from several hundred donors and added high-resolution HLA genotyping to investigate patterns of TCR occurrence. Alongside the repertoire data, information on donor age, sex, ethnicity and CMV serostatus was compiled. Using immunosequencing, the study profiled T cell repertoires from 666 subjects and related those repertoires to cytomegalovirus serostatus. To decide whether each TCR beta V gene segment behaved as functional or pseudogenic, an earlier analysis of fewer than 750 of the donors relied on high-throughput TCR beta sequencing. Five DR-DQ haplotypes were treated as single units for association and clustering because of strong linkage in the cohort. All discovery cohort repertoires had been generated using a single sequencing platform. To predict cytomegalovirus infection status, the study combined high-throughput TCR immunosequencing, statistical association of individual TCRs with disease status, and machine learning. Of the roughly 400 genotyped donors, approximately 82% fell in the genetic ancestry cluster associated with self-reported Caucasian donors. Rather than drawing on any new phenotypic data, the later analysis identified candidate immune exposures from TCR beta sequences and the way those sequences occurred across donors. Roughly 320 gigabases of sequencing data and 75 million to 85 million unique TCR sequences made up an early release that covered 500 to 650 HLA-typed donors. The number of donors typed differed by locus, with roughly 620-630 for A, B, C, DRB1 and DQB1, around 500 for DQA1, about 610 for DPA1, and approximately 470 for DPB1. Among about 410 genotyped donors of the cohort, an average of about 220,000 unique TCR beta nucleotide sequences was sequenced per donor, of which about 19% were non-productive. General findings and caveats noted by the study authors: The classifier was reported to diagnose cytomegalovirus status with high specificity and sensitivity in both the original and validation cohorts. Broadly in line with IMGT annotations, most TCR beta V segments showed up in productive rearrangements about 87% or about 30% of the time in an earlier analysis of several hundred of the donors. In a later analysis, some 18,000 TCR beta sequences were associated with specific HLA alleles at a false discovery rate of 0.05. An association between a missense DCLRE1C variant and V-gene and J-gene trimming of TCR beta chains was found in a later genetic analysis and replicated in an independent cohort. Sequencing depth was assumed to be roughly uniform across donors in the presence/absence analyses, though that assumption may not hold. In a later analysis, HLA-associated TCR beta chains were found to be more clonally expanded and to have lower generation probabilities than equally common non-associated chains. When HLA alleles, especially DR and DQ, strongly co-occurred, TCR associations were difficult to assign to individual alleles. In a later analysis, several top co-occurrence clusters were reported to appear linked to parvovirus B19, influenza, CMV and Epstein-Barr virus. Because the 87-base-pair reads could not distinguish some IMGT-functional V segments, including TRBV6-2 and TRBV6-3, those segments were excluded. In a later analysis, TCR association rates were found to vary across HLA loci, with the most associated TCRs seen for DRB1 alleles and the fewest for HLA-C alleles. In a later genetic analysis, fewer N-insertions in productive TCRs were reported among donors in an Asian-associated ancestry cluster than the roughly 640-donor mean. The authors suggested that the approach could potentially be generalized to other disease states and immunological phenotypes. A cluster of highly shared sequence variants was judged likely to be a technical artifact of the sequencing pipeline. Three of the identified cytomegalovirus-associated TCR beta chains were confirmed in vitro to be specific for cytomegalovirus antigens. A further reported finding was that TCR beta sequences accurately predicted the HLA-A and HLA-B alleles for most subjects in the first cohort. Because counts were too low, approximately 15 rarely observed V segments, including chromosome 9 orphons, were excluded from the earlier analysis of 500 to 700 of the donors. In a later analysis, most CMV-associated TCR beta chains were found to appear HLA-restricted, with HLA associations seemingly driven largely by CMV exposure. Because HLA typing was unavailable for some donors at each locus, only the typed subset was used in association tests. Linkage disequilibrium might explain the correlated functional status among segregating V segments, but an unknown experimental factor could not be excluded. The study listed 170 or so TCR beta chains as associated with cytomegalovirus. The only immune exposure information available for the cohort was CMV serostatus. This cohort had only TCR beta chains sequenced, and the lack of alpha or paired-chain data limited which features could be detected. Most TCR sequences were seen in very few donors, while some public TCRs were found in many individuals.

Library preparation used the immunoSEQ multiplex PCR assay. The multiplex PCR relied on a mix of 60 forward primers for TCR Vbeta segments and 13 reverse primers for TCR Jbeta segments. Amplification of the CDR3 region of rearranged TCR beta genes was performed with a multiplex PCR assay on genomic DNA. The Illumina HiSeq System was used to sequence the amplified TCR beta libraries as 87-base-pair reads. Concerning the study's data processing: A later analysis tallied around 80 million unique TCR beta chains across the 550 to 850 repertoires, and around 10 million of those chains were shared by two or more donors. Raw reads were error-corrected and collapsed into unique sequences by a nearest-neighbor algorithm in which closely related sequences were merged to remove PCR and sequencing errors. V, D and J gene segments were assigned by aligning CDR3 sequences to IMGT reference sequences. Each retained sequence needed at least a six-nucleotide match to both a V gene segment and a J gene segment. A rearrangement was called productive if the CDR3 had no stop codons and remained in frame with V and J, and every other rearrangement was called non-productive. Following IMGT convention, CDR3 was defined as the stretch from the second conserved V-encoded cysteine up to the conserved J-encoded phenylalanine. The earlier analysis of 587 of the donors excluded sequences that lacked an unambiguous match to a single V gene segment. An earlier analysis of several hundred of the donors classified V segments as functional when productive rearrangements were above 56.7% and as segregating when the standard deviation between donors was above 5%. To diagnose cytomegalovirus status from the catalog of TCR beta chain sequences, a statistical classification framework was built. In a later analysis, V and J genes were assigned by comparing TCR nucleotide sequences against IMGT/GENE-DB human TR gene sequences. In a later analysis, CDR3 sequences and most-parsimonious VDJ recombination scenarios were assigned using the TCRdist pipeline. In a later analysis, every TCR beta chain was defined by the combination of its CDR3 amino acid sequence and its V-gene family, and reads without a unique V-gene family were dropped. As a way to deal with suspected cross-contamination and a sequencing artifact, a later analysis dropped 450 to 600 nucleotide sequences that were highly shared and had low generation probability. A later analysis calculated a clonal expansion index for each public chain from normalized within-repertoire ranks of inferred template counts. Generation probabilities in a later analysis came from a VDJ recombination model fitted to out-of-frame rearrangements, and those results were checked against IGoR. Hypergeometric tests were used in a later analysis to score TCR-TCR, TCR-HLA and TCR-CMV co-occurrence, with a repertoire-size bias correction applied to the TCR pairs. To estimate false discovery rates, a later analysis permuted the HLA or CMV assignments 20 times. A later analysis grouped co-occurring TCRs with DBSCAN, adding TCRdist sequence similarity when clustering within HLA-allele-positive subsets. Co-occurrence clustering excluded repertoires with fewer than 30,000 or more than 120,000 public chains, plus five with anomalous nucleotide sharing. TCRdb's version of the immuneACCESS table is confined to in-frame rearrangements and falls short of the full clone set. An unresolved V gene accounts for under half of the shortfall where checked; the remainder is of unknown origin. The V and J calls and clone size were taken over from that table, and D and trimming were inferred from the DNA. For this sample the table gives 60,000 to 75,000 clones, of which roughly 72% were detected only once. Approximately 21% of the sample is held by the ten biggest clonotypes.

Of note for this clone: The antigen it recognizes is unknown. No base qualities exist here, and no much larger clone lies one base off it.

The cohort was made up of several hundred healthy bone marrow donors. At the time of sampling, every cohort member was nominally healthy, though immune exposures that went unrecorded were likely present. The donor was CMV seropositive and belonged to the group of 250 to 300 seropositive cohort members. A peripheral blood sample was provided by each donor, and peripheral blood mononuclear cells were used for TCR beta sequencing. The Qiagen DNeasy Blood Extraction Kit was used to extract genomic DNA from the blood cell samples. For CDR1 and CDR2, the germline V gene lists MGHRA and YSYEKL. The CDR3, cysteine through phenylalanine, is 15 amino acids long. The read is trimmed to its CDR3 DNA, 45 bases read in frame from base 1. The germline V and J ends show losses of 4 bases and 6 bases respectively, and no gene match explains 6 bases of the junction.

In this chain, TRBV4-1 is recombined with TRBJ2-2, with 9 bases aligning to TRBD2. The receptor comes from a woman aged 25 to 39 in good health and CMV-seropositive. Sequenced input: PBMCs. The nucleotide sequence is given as TGCGCCAGCAGCCCGCGGACTAGCGAGTCCGGGGAGCTGTTTTTT. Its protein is CASSPRTSESGELFF.